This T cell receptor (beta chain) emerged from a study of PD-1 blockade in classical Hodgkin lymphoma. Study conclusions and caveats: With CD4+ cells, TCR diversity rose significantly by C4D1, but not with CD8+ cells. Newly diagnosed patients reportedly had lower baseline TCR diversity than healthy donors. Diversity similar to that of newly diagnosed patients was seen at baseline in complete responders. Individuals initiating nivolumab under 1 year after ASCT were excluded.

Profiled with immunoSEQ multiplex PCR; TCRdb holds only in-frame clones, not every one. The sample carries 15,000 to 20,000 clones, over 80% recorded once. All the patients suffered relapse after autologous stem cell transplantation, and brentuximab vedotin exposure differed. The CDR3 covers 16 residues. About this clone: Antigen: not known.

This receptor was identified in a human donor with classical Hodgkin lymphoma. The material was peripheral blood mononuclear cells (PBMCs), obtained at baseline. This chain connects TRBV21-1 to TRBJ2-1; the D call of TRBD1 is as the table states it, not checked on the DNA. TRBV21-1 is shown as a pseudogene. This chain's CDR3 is CASSKGDREVRNEQFF. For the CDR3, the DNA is TGTGCCAGCAGCAAAGGCGACAGGGAAGTACGGAATGAGCAGTTCTTC.